These 9 T cell receptor beta chains originate from one sample sequenced in a study of cytomegalovirus exposure and HLA in healthy donors. PCR employed 60 Vbeta and 13 Jbeta primers. TCRdb keeps only in-frame clones here, not all; method: immunoSEQ multiplex PCR. The sample has fewer than 250,000 clones, 81% seen once; the top ten hold 3.4%. Sequenced input: PBMCs. The source of these receptors is a man aged 40-49 years in good health and CMV-seropositive.

This chain links TRBV7-2 with TRBJ1-3, with TRBD1 identical over 7 bases. Germline V gene lookup returns CDR1 SGHTA and CDR2 FQGNSA. This CDR3 region has 15 residues. J gave up 0 bases and V 11 bases, and 10 bases lay outside the gene matches. The CDR3 loop reads CASQRGGGSGNTIYF. CDR3 nucleotide sequence: TGTGCCTCTCAGAGAGGGGGCGGCTCTGGAAACACCATATATTTT.

The chain couples TRBV28 to TRBJ2-1, with unresolved D. The CDR3 runs to 14 residues. The germline V and J ends were trimmed by 2 bases and 0 bases, with 5 bases remaining between them. From germline, CDR1 is MDHEN and CDR2 SYDVKM. CDR3 residues: CASSLGLSYNEQFF. CDR3 coding DNA: TGTGCCAGCAGTTTAGGCCTCTCCTACAATGAGCAGTTCTTC.

The chain carries TRBV6-1 and TRBJ1-2; D is unresolved. The ends were cut back, 1 base at V and 0 bases at J, with 3 bases in the middle. Per the germline V gene, CDR1 is MNHNS and CDR2 is SASEGT. This CDR3 contains 13 residues. The CDR3 spells CASSEGPNYGYTF. For the CDR3, the DNA is TGTGCCAGCAGTGAAGGGCCTAACTATGGCTACACCTTC.

The V gene is TRBV7-6, the J gene TRBJ2-3; D gene unclear. The V end was cut by 5 bases, the J end by 0 bases, with 9 bases between. The germline V gene encodes CDR1 SGHVS and CDR2 FNYEAQ. The CDR3 sequence is 14 residues long. The CDR3 DNA follows: TGTGCCAGCAGCCCCTCTACCAGCACAGATACGCAGTATTTT. Residues: CASSPSTSTDTQYF.

The chain recombines TRBV30 with TRBJ1-1; D perhaps matches TRBD1 (6 bases). V was shortened by 5 bases and J by 1 base, with 8 bases between the two germline ends. CDR3 size: 12 residues. The germline gives CDR1 GTSNPN, CDR2 SVGIG (reference sequence). CDR3 sequence: CAWGTSNTEAFF. The CDR3, as DNA: TGTGCCTGGGGGACATCGAACACTGAAGCTTTCTTT. The full variable domain, with the rest looked up from reference TRBV30 and TRBJ1-1, is SQTIHQWPATLVQPVGSPLSLECTVEGTSNPNLYWYRQAAGRGLQLLFYSVGIGQISSEVPQNLSASRPQDRQFILSSKKLLLSDSGFYLCAWGTSNTEAFFGQGTRLTVV.

The chain combines TRBV10-3 with TRBJ2-7; tentatively, D is TRBD1 (5 bases). Germline loops: CDR1 ENHRY, CDR2 SYGVKD. The CDR3 consists of 19 residues. V lost 0 bases, J lost 3 bases, and 24 bases lay in between. In nucleotides, the CDR3 is TGTGCCATCAGTGAGTCGATGCTTACATCTACAAGGGGTAACTACGAGCAGTACTTC. Encoded protein: CAISESMLTSTRGNYEQYF.

The chain uses TRBV7-3 and TRBJ2-7; tentative D call: TRBD2 (6 bases). Germline loops: CDR1 SGHTA, CDR2 FQGTGA. V shed 3 bases and J shed 5 bases, with 14 bases lying between them. The CDR3 sequence is 14 residues long. The CDR3 region has the DNA TGTGCCAGCAGCTTGGAGCGGCGGGACCACGAGCAGTACTTC. It translates to CASSLERRDHEQYF.

The V and J genes are TRBV10-3 and TRBJ1-1, with TRBD1 as a possible D gene (6 bases). Per the germline V gene, CDR1 is ENHRY and CDR2 is SYGVKD. V was pared by 2 bases and J by 8 bases, with 15 bases between. The CDR3 is 14 residues long. In DNA, the CDR3 is TGTGCCATCAGTGAGCGGCAGGGGTCTAACGAAGCTTTCTTT. Translated: CAISERQGSNEAFF.

The chain combines TRBV28 with TRBJ1-5; TRBD1 matches 10 bases. From germline, CDR1 is MDHEN and CDR2 SYDVKM. This CDR3 has 14 amino acids. The V gene end was trimmed by 8 bases and the J gene end by 6 bases; junction bases not matched to a gene: 7. As DNA, the CDR3 is TGTGCCAGCGGGGGGACAGGGGTAAGTCAGCCCCAGCATTTT. Protein sequence: CASGGTGVSQPQHF. Drawing the rest from reference TRBV28 and TRBJ1-5, the complete variable domain is DVKVTQSSRYLVKRTGEKVFLECVQDMDHENMFWYRQDPGLGLRLIYFSYDVKMKEKGDIPEGYSVSREKKERFSLILESASTNQTSMYLCASGGTGVSQPQHFGDGTRLSIL.